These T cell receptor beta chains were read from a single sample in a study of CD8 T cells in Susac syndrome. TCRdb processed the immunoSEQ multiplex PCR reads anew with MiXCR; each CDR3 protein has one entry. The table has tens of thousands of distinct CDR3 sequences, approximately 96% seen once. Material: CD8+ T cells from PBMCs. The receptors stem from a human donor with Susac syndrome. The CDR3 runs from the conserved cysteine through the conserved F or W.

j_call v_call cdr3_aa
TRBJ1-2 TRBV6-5 CASSSRFEGADGYTF
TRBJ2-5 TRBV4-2 CASSQDGQTDQETQYF
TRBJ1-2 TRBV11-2 CASSPVINYGYTF
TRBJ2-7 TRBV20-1 CSAPRGQGSYEQYF
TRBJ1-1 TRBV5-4 CASRPGQDTEAFF
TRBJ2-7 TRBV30 CAWSVGTDYEQYF
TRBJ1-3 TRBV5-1 CASTTVSGNTIYF
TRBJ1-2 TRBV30 CAWDRVYGYTF
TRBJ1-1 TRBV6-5 CASSYVQGGTEAFF
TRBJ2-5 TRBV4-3 CASSQRWGETQYF
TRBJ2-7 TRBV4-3 CASSQGTSSAYEQYF
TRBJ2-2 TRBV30 CAWRGTFPAGELFF
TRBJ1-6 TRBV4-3 CASSQDLETPRSPLHF
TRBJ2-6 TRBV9 CASSADPSGANVLTF
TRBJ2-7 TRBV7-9 CASSLSHEQYF
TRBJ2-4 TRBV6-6 CASRDSRTNIQYF
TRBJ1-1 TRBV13 CASSARVNTEAFF
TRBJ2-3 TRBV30 CAWSAEDAPGSDTQYF
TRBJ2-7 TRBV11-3 CASSFTGLREQYF
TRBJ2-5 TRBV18 CASSPGTGIETQYF
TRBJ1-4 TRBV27 CASSGNNEKLFF
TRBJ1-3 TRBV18 CASSPEARNGNTIYF
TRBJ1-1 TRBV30 CAWSRTPGVDTEAFF
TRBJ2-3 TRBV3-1 CASSQAGVGTDTQYF
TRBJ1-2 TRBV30 CAWSVGTTGPGYTF
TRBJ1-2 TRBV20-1 CSASYGEGGYTF
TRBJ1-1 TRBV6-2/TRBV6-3 CASRLQGNTEAFF
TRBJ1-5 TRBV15 CATSRDAGVSQPQHF
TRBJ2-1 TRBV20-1 CSARERLAGVEQFF
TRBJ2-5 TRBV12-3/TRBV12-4 CASSLLSKPQETQYF
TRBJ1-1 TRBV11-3 CASSLGQHLNTEAFF
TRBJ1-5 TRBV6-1 CASSEQPGGYNQPQHF
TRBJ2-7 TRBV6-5 CASSYNPAQGVSRFEQYF